The 14 T cell receptor beta chains in this list originate from one sample, sequenced in a study of T cell repertoires in cytomegalovirus infection. Their target antigens are unknown. A single record per CDR3 protein comes from TCRdb applying MiXCR to the reads. Here the sample spans hundreds of thousands of distinct CDR3 sequences, more than 40% being singletons. The material sequenced was cultured PBMCs, taken from culture after CMV antigen stimulation. These receptors were taken from a human donor in good health (CMV status not recorded). Some clones in this sample may be carry-over from other donors' samples.

The CDR3 sequence is CASSLTTSGYNEQFF. The CDR3 DNA follows: TGTGCCAGCAGCTTAACTACTAGCGGTTACAATGAGCAGTTCTTC. The chain combines TRBV11-2 with TRBJ2-1; TRBD2 aligns across 8 bases. The CDR3 is 15 amino acids. V was pared by 2 bases and J by 4 bases, with 4 bases of the junction left unmatched. Germline CDR1 reads SGHAT; CDR2 reads FQNNGV.

This clonotype was picked up a small number of times. The chain uses TRBV7-2 and TRBJ1-2, with D tentatively TRBD1 (5 bases). The CDR3 contains 15 residues. V was cut by 0 bases and J by 9 bases, with 17 bases left in between. The germline CDR1 and CDR2 sequences are SGHTA and FQGNSA. The CDR3 spells CASSLARVGAERYTF. The CDR3 DNA reads TGTGCCAGCAGCTTAGCGCGGGTAGGGGCCGAACGCTACACCTTC.

The chain is built from TRBV6-6 and TRBJ2-7; 10 bases line up with TRBD2. Germline lookup yields CDR1 MNHNY and CDR2 SVGAGI (reference sequence). After removal of 10 bases from V and 4 bases from J, the junction contained 10 bases not matched to a gene. The CDR3 runs 14 residues. Here the CDR3 DNA reads TGTGCCACCAAGAACGGGACTAGCGCTTACGAGCAGTACTTC. It codes for CATKNGTSAYEQYF.

This chain connects TRBV12-3 or TRBV12-4 to TRBJ2-7; 8 bases are shared with TRBD2. V lost 3 bases to trimming and J lost 4 bases; unmatched junction nucleotides: 5. The CDR3 length is 14 residues. The CDR3 DNA sequence: TGTGCCAGCAGTTTTGGCGGCGGGAGGTACGAGCAGTACTTC. This sequence encodes CASSFGGGRYEQYF.

This clonotype was counted only a few times. V and J are TRBV19 and TRBJ1-6, with D possibly TRBD1 on 5 matching bases. The V gene's germline CDR1 is LNHDA and CDR2 SQIVND (reference sequence). This CDR3 spans 15 amino acids. Trimming pared 10 bases from V and 9 bases from J, leaving 22 bases between. The chain's CDR3 is CATGGTKRRGSPLHF. In DNA, the CDR3 is TGTGCCACCGGGGGGACCAAACGGAGGGGTTCACCCCTCCACTTT. The full variable domain, completed using reference TRBV19 and TRBJ1-6, is DGGITQSPKYLFRKEGQNVTLSCEQNLNHDAMYWYRQDPGQGLRLIYYSQIVNDFQKGDIAEGYSVSREKKESFPLTVTSAQKNPTAFYLCATGGTKRRGSPLHFGNGTRLTVT.

This clonotype occurred many times. V is TRBV12-3 or TRBV12-4 and J is TRBJ2-5; a possible D gene is TRBD1 (5 bases). V lost 3 bases, J lost 5 bases, and 10 bases lay in between. The CDR3 runs to 13 residues. The CDR3 region is CASSLWGQETQYF. The CDR3 DNA reads TGTGCCAGCAGTTTGTGGGGCCAGGAGACCCAGTACTTC.

The rearrangement links TRBV20-1 to TRBJ1-4; D is undetermined. Trimming pared 5 bases from V and 14 bases from J, leaving 18 bases between. Germline CDR1 is DFQATT and CDR2 is SNEGSKA (reference sequence). There are 12 residues in the CDR3. The CDR3 spells CSAGGPTGLLFF. The CDR3 DNA reads as TGCAGTGCTGGCGGACCGACCGGCCTGCTGTTTTTT.

The genes are TRBV15 and TRBJ2-2; D call uncertain. Trimming shortened V by 1 base and J by 4 bases, and 7 bases separated the two germline ends. The CDR3 length is 14 residues. Germline CDR1 reads LNHNV; CDR2 reads YYDKDF (reference sequence). DNA for the CDR3: TGTGCCACCAGCAGAGTCACGGGCACCGGGGAGCTGTTTTTT. It is translated as CATSRVTGTGELFF.

V and J are TRBV7-6 and TRBJ1-6; TRBD1 matches 8 bases. CDR3 size: 15 residues. J lost 9 bases, V lost 2 bases, and 6 bases had no gene match. From germline, CDR1 is SGHVS and CDR2 FNYEAQ. In DNA, the CDR3 is TGTGCCAGCAGCTTAAAGGACAGGGCGCGTTCACCCCTCCACTTT. It yields the protein CASSLKDRARSPLHF.

V is TRBV7-2 and J is TRBJ2-4; D gene unclear. The CDR3 runs to 13 residues. Germline-derived CDR1 and CDR2 are SGHTA and FQGNSA. The V end was cut by 5 bases, the J end by 6 bases, with 11 bases between. This CDR3 reads CASSPESANIQYF. The CDR3 bases are TGTGCCAGCAGCCCGGAGAGTGCAAACATTCAGTACTTC.

CDR3 coding DNA: TGTGCCAGCAGCCATTGGAACAATGAGCAGTTCTTC. Residues: CASSHWNNEQFF. This chain joins TRBV5-4 and TRBJ2-1; D unresolved. From germline, CDR1 is SGHNT and CDR2 YYREEE (reference sequence). The CDR3 is 12 residues long. The V end was cut by 4 bases, the J end by 5 bases, with 7 bases between.

The rearrangement uses TRBV5-1 and TRBJ2-3; D perhaps matches TRBD1 (6 bases). Trimming stripped 2 bases from V and 2 bases from J, with 9 bases between. Germline loops: CDR1 SGHRS, CDR2 YFSETQ. CDR3 length equals 14 residues. In nucleotides, the CDR3 is TGCGCCAGCAGCTTCACAGGGACCACAGATACGCAGTATTTT. This codes for CASSFTGTTDTQYF.

The chain joins TRBV12-3 or TRBV12-4 to TRBJ2-7; 9 bases map to TRBD1. V trimming: 6 bases; J trimming: 5 bases; junction bases outside the gene matches: 8. This CDR3 contains 14 residues. CDR3 coding DNA: TGTGCCAGCAGCCCCGGACAGGGGCGCAACGAGCAGTACTTC. It encodes CASSPGQGRNEQYF.

This clonotype has more than one count but fewer than ten. The genes are TRBV19 and TRBJ2-3; D is uncertain. Germline CDR1 reads LNHDA; CDR2 reads SQIVND (reference sequence). Trimming cost V 5 bases and J 4 bases, with 4 bases left between them. The CDR3 covers 11 residues. CDR3 nucleotide sequence: TGTGCCAGTAGTGAAGCAGATACGCAGTATTTT. This translates into CASSEADTQYF.